This paragraph covers one T cell receptor beta chain sequence. Its antigen is currently unknown. This entry comes from a study of shared clonotypes between healthy human individuals. Study conclusions and caveats: Among a few donors, roughly 5% of naive CD4 clonotypes were found in common.

As originally analysed: For the immunoSEQ data, sequences were junction-only without quality scores, so filtering differed. TCRdb keeps only in-frame clones here, not all; method: immunoSEQ multiplex PCR. The V and J calls and clone size come from that table; D and trimming were worked out from the DNA. The table records about 2.3 million clones, approximately 95% of them present only once. This CDR3 is built from 15 residues. V was clipped by 5 bases and J by 0 bases, with 13 bases between them. Germline V lookup: CDR1 SGHTA, CDR2 FQGNSA. Sequencing used naive CD4+ T cells from PBMCs. Subset indicated: CD45RA+ positively selected. This receptor was taken from a man in his late teens or twenties in good health. Some clones in this sample may be carry-over from other donors' samples. The rearrangement joins TRBV7-2 to TRBJ1-1; D may be TRBD1 (6 bases). The CDR3 DNA follows: TGTGCCAGCAGCCCCCAGGGGCGGGTGAACACTGAAGCTTTCTTT. Protein: CASSPQGRVNTEAFF.